The sequence of this TCR beta chain was determined in a study of chronic HIV infection and antiretroviral therapy (dated by TCRdb to between 2015 and 2017). The CDR3, cysteine through phenylalanine, is 14 amino acids long. CDR3 DNA only is kept here, 42 bases in frame from base 1. Looking up the germline V gene yields CDR1 MNHEY and CDR2 SVGEGT. The junction shows trimming of 7 bases on V and 4 bases on J, plus 14 bases between the germline ends. This clonotype was counted at least ten times. The clone's antigen remains unknown. No per-base quality is available; no much larger clone lies one base away. The library relied on 5' RACE. TCRdb lists the instrument as Illumina MiSeq. TCRdb ran its own pipeline on the public reads, namely fastp trimming at Q25 and MiXCR clone calling, and kept in-frame beta chains. CDR3 protein sequences are deduplicated, and each keeps its most common genes and DNA. The sample contains just over 30,000 distinct CDR3 sequences, about 9.7% of them found a single time. The ten largest clonotypes hold about 2.5% of the sample.

The sequencing sample was made of peripheral blood. This TCR came from an adult who had HIV and had not received antiretroviral therapy, or was an uninfected healthy control (not recorded which). The chain joins TRBV6-2 or TRBV6-3 to TRBJ2-1; no confident D gene assignment can be made. The nucleotide sequence reads as follows: TGTGCCAGCAAGTCAATTAGGAATTACAATGAGCAGTTCTTC. Translation gives CASKSIRNYNEQFF.